This T cell receptor beta chain came from a study of blood T cell repertoires in COVID-19. The overall study: Samples taken during acute and convalescent COVID-19 were collected in the United States, Italy and Spain. From T cells, B-cell-depleted T cells, or PBMCs came the material, which was cDNA or gDNA.

As handled by the study authors: Estimation of nucleated cell counts relied on the amplification of reference gene primers. Assay used: immunoSEQ multiplex PCR; TCRdb lists only in-frame clones, some missing. V and J calls and clone size are copied from that table; D and trimming were computed from the DNA. The repertoire holds 120,000 or so clones, with 69% as singletons. With V trimmed by 5 bases and J by 6 bases, 11 bases remained unmatched. Germline loops: CDR1 MNHEY, CDR2 SMNVEV (reference sequence). This CDR3 is 15 amino acids long. The source material was peripheral blood. The chain links TRBV27 to TRBJ2-5; the match to TRBD1 covers 8 bases. This sequence was found in a woman between 70 and 85 years old with acute or convalescent COVID-19. CDR3: CASSPHQGAGQTQYF. The CDR3 nucleotides are TGTGCCAGCAGTCCACACCAGGGGGCTGGGCAGACCCAGTACTTC.